This TCR beta chain was recorded in a study of T cells after yellow fever vaccination. TCRdb re-analysed the 5' RACE reads in MiXCR, keeping a single row per CDR3 protein. In the table there are just under 85,000 distinct CDR3 sequences, about an eighth of which are singletons. This clonotype was seen a handful of times. Germline trimming cut 3 bases from V and 3 bases from J; bases unmatched to any gene: 5. Germline V gives CDR1 MGHRA, CDR2 YSYEKL. This CDR3 contains 15 residues. This chain links TRBV4-1 with TRBJ1-2; 9 nucleotides agree with TRBD1. This TCR was sampled from a man between 18 and 29 years old who received the YFV17D yellow fever vaccine. Sequences were derived from CD8+ T cells not binding an NS4B(214-222) dextramer, sorted from PBMCs, sampled approximately 22 days after the first yellow fever vaccination. CDR3 bases: TGCGCCAGCAGCCAGGTACAGGGGGCTTACTATGGCTACACCTTC. It encodes CASSQVQGAYYGYTF.